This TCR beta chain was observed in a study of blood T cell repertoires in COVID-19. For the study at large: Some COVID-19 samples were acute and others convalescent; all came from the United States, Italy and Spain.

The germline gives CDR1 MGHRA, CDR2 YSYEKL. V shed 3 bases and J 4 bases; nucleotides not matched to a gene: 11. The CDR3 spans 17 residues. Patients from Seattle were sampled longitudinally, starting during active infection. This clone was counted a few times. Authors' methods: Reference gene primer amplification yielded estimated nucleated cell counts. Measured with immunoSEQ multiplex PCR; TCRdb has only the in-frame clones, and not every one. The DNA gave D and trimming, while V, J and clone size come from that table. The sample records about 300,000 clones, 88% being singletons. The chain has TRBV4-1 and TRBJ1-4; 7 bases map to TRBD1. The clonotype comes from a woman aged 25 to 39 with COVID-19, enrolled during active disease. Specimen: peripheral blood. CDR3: CASSQTGLGLINEKLFF. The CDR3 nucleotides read TGCGCCAGCAGCCAGACAGGGTTAGGATTGATTAATGAAAAACTGTTTTTT.